This passage covers 21 T cell receptor beta chains from one sample sequenced in a study of T cell repertoires in cytomegalovirus infection. TCRdb passed the reads through MiXCR, listing each CDR3 protein once. Of 450,000 to 650,000 distinct CDR3 sequences in the sample, roughly 29% are singletons; the top ten hold roughly 13%. The sequenced sample was PBMCs. These receptors all stem from a human donor in good health (CMV status not recorded). Some clones in this sample may be carry-over from other donors' samples.

This clonotype appeared a few times. V is TRBV7-2 and J is TRBJ2-1; TRBD1 aligns across 7 bases. CDR3 size: 18 residues. CDR1 is SGHTA, CDR2 FQGNSA, per germline. V trimming: 5 bases; J trimming: 7 bases; junction bases outside the gene matches: 20. Here the CDR3 DNA reads TGTGCCAGCAGCCAGACAGGGCTTCTTTCGGAGAGTACAAATGAGCAGTTCTTC. Protein product: CASSQTGLLSESTNEQFF.

The rearrangement uses TRBV9 and TRBJ2-6; unclear D gene. The germline CDR1 and CDR2 sequences are SGDLS and YYNGEE. CDR3 length equals 16 residues. Trimming stripped 4 bases from V and 0 bases from J, with 11 bases between. Written as DNA, the CDR3 is TGTGCCAGCAGCCCCGCGTCTAACTCTGGGGCCAACGTCCTGACTTTC. Protein sequence: CASSPASNSGANVLTF.

V and J are TRBV6-2 or TRBV6-3 and TRBJ1-5; D is possibly TRBD1 (5 bases). The CDR3 has 14 amino acids. Trimming took 2 bases from V and 8 from J, leaving 13 bases between them. Germline CDR1 MNHEY, CDR2 SVGEGT. The CDR3 loop is CASSYAGREKPQHF. Here the CDR3 DNA reads TGTGCCAGCAGTTACGCAGGGCGGGAAAAGCCCCAGCATTTT.

This clonotype was recorded a few times. This chain uses TRBV6-6 with TRBJ1-2, with 7 bases matching TRBD1. The V gene end was trimmed by 4 bases and the J gene end by 4 bases; junction bases not matched to a gene: 9. CDR3 length: 15 amino acids. Germline V gene sequence: CDR1 MNHNY, CDR2 SVGAGI (reference sequence). The CDR3 region has the DNA TGTGCCAGCAGTTCTGAGCGGACAGGCGTCTATGGCTACACCTTC. This codes for CASSSERTGVYGYTF.

This clonotype was observed once. This chain joins TRBV6-2 or TRBV6-3 and TRBJ2-7; TRBD1 aligns across 7 bases. In germline, CDR1 is MNHEY, CDR2 SVGEGT. V lost 5 bases, J lost 6 bases, and 13 bases stayed unmatched. CDR3 size: 15 residues. The CDR3 region is CASSTAFGTAAEQYV. CDR3 nucleotides: TGTGCCAGCAGTACCGCTTTCGGGACAGCCGCCGAGCAGTACGTC.

The chain is built from TRBV4-1 and TRBJ2-7; possible D gene TRBD1, 5 bases. CDR3 size: 14 residues. Trimming removed 3 bases at V and 1 base at J, with 10 bases between. Germline V gene data show CDR1 as MGHRA and CDR2 as YSYEKL. CDR3 residues: CASSQTATSYEQYF. The CDR3 bases are TGCGCCAGCAGCCAGACAGCTACTTCCTACGAGCAGTACTTC.

V and J are TRBV20-1 and TRBJ2-3; TRBD2 aligns across 14 bases. The CDR3 spans 16 residues. Germline V lookup: CDR1 DFQATT, CDR2 SNEGSKA (reference sequence). Trimming cost V 5 bases and J 3 bases; bases outside gene matches: 7. The CDR3 coding sequence is TGCAGTGCTCCGCCCCGACTAGCGGGAGGGACAGATACGCAGTATTTT. Translating it yields CSAPPRLAGGTDTQYF.

This clonotype was seen ten or more times. V usage is TRBV4-1 and J usage is TRBJ1-4; D may be TRBD1 (6 bases). V was cut by 2 bases and J by 5 bases, with 9 bases left in between. The CDR3 loop spans 14 amino acids. CDR1 and CDR2 (germline): MGHRA, YSYEKL. CDR3 in DNA: TGCGCCAGCAGCCAATTTCAGGGGAATGAAAAACTGTTTTTT. It yields the protein CASSQFQGNEKLFF.

At least ten counts were recorded for this clonotype. The V gene is TRBV7-2, the J gene TRBJ2-7; D is undetermined. The V end lost 6 bases, the J end lost 2 bases, and 11 bases lay between the germline ends. CDR1 and CDR2 (germline): SGHTA, FQGNSA. CDR3 size: 13 residues. The CDR3 protein is CASSRSGTYEQYF. The CDR3 coding sequence is TGTGCCAGCAGTAGGTCTGGTACCTACGAGCAGTACTTC.

This clonotype has more than one count but fewer than ten. The CDR3 protein is CASSRPRTGNRKFF. In DNA form, the CDR3 reads TGTGCCAGCAGCCGACCAAGGACAGGGAATCGGAAGTTCTTC. This sequence joins TRBV11-2 and TRBJ2-1, with 8 bases identical to TRBD1. V was pared by 5 bases and J by 14 bases, with 14 bases of the junction left unmatched. CDR1 is SGHAT and CDR2 is FQNNGV in the germline V gene. This CDR3 is built from 14 residues.

The sample holds many counts of this clonotype. The chain couples TRBV24-1 to TRBJ2-3, with 15 bases identical to TRBD2. With 3 bases clipped from V and 4 bases from J, the junction kept 4 bases outside the gene matches. Germline V CDR1 and CDR2: KGHDR, SFDVKD. The CDR3 consists of 17 residues. The CDR3 loop is CATSDPGLAGGSDTQYF. DNA of the CDR3: TGTGCCACCAGTGATCCCGGACTAGCGGGAGGGTCAGATACGCAGTATTTT.

This clonotype was picked up one time. Compared with germline, one end of the junction differs, possibly owing to a read error. The CDR3 reads CSVEEQGVRETQYF. CDR3 bases: TGCAGCGTCGAAGAACAGGGGGTCCGTGAGACCCAGTACTTC. The chain combines TRBV29-1 with TRBJ2-5; 8 positions match TRBD1. The CDR3 consists of 14 residues. Germline V gene data show CDR1 as SQVTM and CDR2 as ANQGSEA. Full variable domain (outside the CDR3, taken from reference TRBV29-1 and TRBJ2-5): SAVISQKPSRDICQRGTSLTIQCQVDSQVTMMFWYRQQPGQSLTLIATANQGSEATYESGFVIDKFPISRPNLTFSTLTVSNMSPEDSSIYLCSVEEQGVRETQYFGPGTRLLVL.

This clonotype has only a few counts. The chain employs TRBV4-1 and TRBJ2-3; TRBD1 might be the D (5 bases). Trimming left V 2 bases short and J 2 bases short, with 14 bases between. Germline lookup yields CDR1 MGHRA and CDR2 YSYEKL. The CDR3 runs 16 residues. The CDR3 spells CASSQHQTELTDTQYF. The CDR3 DNA is TGCGCCAGCAGCCAACATCAGACAGAACTCACAGATACGCAGTATTTT.

This clonotype was detected a few times. The rearrangement links TRBV7-2 to TRBJ2-2; maybe TRBD2 (6 bases). V lost 1 base, J lost 3 bases, and 9 bases lay in between. Germline loops: CDR1 SGHTA, CDR2 FQGNSA. The length of the CDR3 is 15 residues. The CDR3 DNA is TGTGCCAGCAGCTTAGGAGGGACTCACACCGGGGAGCTGTTTTTT. Translation: CASSLGGTHTGELFF.

This clonotype appeared many times. The J gene is TRBJ2-3, the V gene TRBV11-2, with TRBD1 matching 8 bases. CDR3 length equals 17 residues. V gave up 5 bases and J gave up 0 bases; unmatched junction bases: 10. Germline CDR1 and CDR2: SGHAT and FQNNGV. CDR3 coding DNA: TGTGCCAGCAGCCCGACAGTGGGACAGGTCAGCACAGATACGCAGTATTTT. This sequence encodes CASSPTVGQVSTDTQYF.

This clonotype was observed at least ten times. This chain uses TRBV7-8 with TRBJ2-1; the match to TRBD2 covers 7 bases. The germline CDR1 and CDR2 sequences are SGHVS and FQNEAQ. With 5 bases clipped from V and 15 bases from J, the junction kept 10 bases outside the gene matches. The CDR3 extends over 12 amino acids. The CDR3 sequence: CASSLWRERAFF. CDR3 sequence (DNA): TGTGCCAGCAGCCTCTGGCGGGAGCGAGCGTTCTTC.

The rearrangement links TRBV29-1 to TRBJ2-3, with unresolved D. The CDR3 is 13 residues long. CDR1 SQVTM and CDR2 ANQGSEA come from the germline V gene. The CDR3 coding sequence is TGCAGTGAGGCGGCAGTGGGCGGAGATACGCAGTATTTT. Its translation is CSEAAVGGDTQYF.

The V and J genes are TRBV15 and TRBJ1-6; TRBD1 is a possible D gene (5 bases). In germline, CDR1 is LNHNV, CDR2 YYDKDF (reference sequence). Deletions cut 6 bases from V and 2 bases from J, with 14 bases between. This CDR3 spans 16 amino acids. The CDR3 protein is CATRGTGGPYNSPLHF. The CDR3 coding sequence is TGTGCCACCAGGGGTACAGGAGGCCCCTATAATTCACCCCTCCACTTT.

This clonotype occurred many times. The chain has TRBV7-8 and TRBJ1-5; D not certain. Germline V gene sequence: CDR1 SGHVS, CDR2 FQNEAQ. V lost 1 base, J lost 7 bases, and 14 bases lay in between. This CDR3 comprises 15 residues. CDR3 coding DNA: TGTGCCAGCAGCTTAGGCCTCCTTCAAATCCAGCCCCAGCATTTT. Translation: CASSLGLLQIQPQHF.

This clonotype was observed a handful of times. The V call is TRBV7-9, the J call TRBJ1-1; D ambiguous. This CDR3 spans 14 amino acids. Between the trimmed V and J ends, which lost 1 base and 4 bases, there was a span of 10 bases. From germline, CDR1 is SEHNR and CDR2 FQNEAQ (reference sequence). This CDR3 is CASSLEGSSTEAFF. CDR3 DNA sequence: TGTGCCAGCAGCTTAGAGGGCAGCTCCACTGAAGCTTTCTTT.

This clonotype has ten or more counts. The chain joins TRBV6-1 to TRBJ2-2; TRBD2 matches 7 bases. CDR3 size: 16 residues. CDR1 is MNHNS and CDR2 is SASEGT in the germline V gene. V was pared by 5 bases and J by 6 bases, with 12 bases of the junction left unmatched. This CDR3 reads CASSSWDYPSPGELFF. The DNA of the CDR3 is TGTGCCAGCAGTTCCTGGGACTACCCTAGTCCCGGGGAGCTGTTTTTT.